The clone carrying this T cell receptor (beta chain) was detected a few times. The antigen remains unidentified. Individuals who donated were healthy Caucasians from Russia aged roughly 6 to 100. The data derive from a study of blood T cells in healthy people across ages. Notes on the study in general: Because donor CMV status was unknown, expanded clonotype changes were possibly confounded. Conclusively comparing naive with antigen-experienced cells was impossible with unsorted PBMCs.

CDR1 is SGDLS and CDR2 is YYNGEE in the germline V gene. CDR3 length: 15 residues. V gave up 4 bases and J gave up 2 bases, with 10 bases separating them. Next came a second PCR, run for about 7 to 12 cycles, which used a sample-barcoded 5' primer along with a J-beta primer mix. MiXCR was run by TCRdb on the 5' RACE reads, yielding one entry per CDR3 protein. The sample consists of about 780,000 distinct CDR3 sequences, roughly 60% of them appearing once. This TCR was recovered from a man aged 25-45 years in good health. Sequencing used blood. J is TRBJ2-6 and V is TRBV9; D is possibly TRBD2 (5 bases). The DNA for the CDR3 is TGTGCCAGCAGCACGAACGGGGCTGGGGCCAACGTCCTGACTTTC. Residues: CASSTNGAGANVLTF.